The clone carrying this T cell receptor (beta chain) was detected only once. Repertoires were generated with immunoSEQ multiplex PCR, while TCRdb's copy carries only in-frame clones and drops some. The table lists around 100,000 clones, about nine tenths of them singletons. With V trimmed by 7 bases and J by 5 bases, 13 bases remained unmatched. CDR3 size: 15 residues. Germline CDR1 and CDR2: MDHEN and SYDVKM. The record originates from a study of T cell changes during pregnancy in multiple sclerosis. This material consisted of peripheral blood, taken after pregnancy. V is TRBV28 and J is TRBJ2-7, with 8 bases lining up with TRBD1. The clonotype originates from a female donor with multiple sclerosis, enrolled in a pregnancy study. The CDR3 sequence: CASNQPGQVFDEQYF. Written as DNA, the CDR3 is TGTGCCAGCAATCAGCCGGGACAGGTTTTCGACGAGCAGTACTTC.